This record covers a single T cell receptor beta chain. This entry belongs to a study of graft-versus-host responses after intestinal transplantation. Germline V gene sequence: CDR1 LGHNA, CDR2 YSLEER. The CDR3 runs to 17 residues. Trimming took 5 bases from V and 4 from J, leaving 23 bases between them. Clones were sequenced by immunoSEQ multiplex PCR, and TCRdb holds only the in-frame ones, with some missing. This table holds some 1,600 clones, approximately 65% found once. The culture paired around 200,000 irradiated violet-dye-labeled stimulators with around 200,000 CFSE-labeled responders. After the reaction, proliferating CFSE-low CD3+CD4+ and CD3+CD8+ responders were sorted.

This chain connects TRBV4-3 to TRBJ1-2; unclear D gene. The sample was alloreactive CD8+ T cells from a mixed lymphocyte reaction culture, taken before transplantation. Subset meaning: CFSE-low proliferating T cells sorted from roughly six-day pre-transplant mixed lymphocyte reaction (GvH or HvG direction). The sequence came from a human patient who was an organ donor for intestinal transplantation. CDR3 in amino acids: CASSVFRRRRKTYGYTF. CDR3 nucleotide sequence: TGCGCCAGCAGCGTGTTTAGACGACGTCGAAAGACCTATGGCTACACCTTC.